The 30 T cell receptor beta chains listed next were all sequenced from one sample in a study of Tregs in tolerant kidney transplant recipients. Repertoires were generated with immunoSEQ multiplex PCR, while TCRdb's copy carries only in-frame clones and drops some. This table has tens of thousands of clones, about 83% appearing once. Sequenced material: CD4+ T cells from blood. These receptor sequences come from a human donor in good health.

This chain connects TRBV11-3 to TRBJ1-2; 11 bases map to TRBD1. The V gene's germline CDR1 is SGHNT and CDR2 YENEEA. CDR3 length: 16 amino acids. V gave up 4 bases and J gave up 4 bases; unmatched junction bases: 8. The CDR3, as DNA: TGTGCCAGCAGCTATAGGGACAGGGGGATAGGCTATGGCTACACCTTC. Translation gives CASSYRDRGIGYGYTF.

V is TRBV11-2 and J is TRBJ1-2, with D unresolved. This CDR3 is 16 amino acids long. The V end lost 1 base, the J end lost 1 base, and 13 bases lay between the germline ends. Germline V CDR1 and CDR2: SGHAT, FQNNGV. CDR3 bases: TGTGCCAGCAGCTTAGGTGGAGGATCACTTAACTATGGCTACACCTTC. Translation gives CASSLGGGSLNYGYTF.

V and J are TRBV7-9 and TRBJ2-5; tentatively, D is TRBD2 (6 bases). The CDR3 loop spans 16 amino acids. Germline V gene data show CDR1 as SEHNR and CDR2 as FQNEAQ (reference sequence). Trimming removed 4 bases from V and 5 bases from J, with 20 bases in between. The CDR3, as DNA: TGTGCCAGCAGCTCTCGGGACTGGGGGTCGTACGAGACCCAGTACTTC. Its protein is CASSSRDWGSYETQYF.

The rearrangement links TRBV5-8 to TRBJ2-3; D is possibly TRBD2 (6 bases). Germline V CDR1 and CDR2: SGHTS, YDEGEE. CDR3 length: 14 residues. V was shortened by 2 bases and J by 0 bases, with 7 bases between the two germline ends. The CDR3 spells CASSFGLSTDTQYF. CDR3 DNA: TGTGCCAGCAGCTTTGGACTAAGCACAGATACGCAGTATTTT.

This chain uses TRBV5-1 with TRBJ2-1, with no clear D. V gave up 0 bases and J gave up 0 bases, with 7 bases separating them. CDR1 and CDR2 from the germline V gene are SGHRS and YFSETQ. There are 15 residues in the CDR3. CDR3 sequence reads: CASSLGESSYNEQFF. CDR3 nucleotides: TGCGCCAGCAGCTTGGGCGAGAGCTCCTACAATGAGCAGTTCTTC.

This chain uses TRBV5-1 with TRBJ2-7, with 9 bases aligning to TRBD1. Losses at the gene ends were 4 bases for V and 11 bases for J; bases not matched to a gene: 10. CDR1 is SGHRS and CDR2 is YFSETQ in the germline V gene. This CDR3 comprises 13 residues. Here the CDR3 DNA reads TGCGCCAGCAGCCTGGGGGGCCGACAGGGGGAGTACTTC. It translates to CASSLGGRQGEYF.

The chain carries TRBV10-1 and TRBJ2-3; TRBD2 matches 13 bases. V gave up 2 bases and J gave up 4 bases; unmatched junction bases: 9. This CDR3 is built from 18 residues. Germline values: CDR1 WNHNN, CDR2 SYGVQD (reference sequence). CDR3 sequence (DNA): TGCGCCAGCAGTGAGCCGCCGACTAGCGGGGGGCTACCAGATACGCAGTATTTT. Translation: CASSEPPTSGGLPDTQYF.

The chain carries TRBV9 and TRBJ2-7; the match to TRBD1 covers 7 bases. The CDR3 loop spans 14 amino acids. From germline, CDR1 is SGDLS and CDR2 YYNGEE. V lost 0 bases to trimming and J lost 2 bases; unmatched junction nucleotides: 2. CDR3 residues: CASSVGTGPYEQYF. CDR3 coding DNA: TGTGCCAGCAGCGTAGGGACAGGCCCCTACGAGCAGTACTTC.

CDR3 nucleotide sequence: TGTGCCACCAGCAGAGTTAGGGGACGGCAGAACACTGAAGCTTTCTTT. As protein: CATSRVRGRQNTEAFF. The chain is built from TRBV15 and TRBJ1-1; TRBD1 might be the D (5 bases). The CDR3 covers 16 residues. V lost 1 base and J lost 1, with 13 bases in between. Germline loops: CDR1 LNHNV, CDR2 YYDKDF (reference sequence).

J is TRBJ2-7 and V is TRBV11-2, with D perhaps matching TRBD2 (5 bases). CDR1 is SGHAT and CDR2 is FQNNGV in the germline V gene. Trimming stripped 7 bases from V and 2 bases from J, with 18 bases between. The CDR3 has 15 amino acids. The CDR3 protein is CASNHPPSGPYEQYF. CDR3 coding DNA: TGTGCCAGCAACCACCCCCCCAGCGGACCCTACGAGCAGTACTTC.

The chain couples TRBV7-2 to TRBJ2-7; TRBD1 might be the D (6 bases). The ends were cut back, 4 bases at V and 4 bases at J, with 11 bases in the middle. CDR3 length equals 13 residues. Per the germline V gene, CDR1 is SGHTA and CDR2 is FQGNSA. CDR3 sequence reads: CASSSRTVYEQYF. CDR3 sequence (DNA): TGTGCCAGCAGCTCGAGGACAGTTTACGAGCAGTACTTC.

The CDR3 bases are TGTGCCAGCAGCTACAGGGATGGTTATGATACGCAGTATTTT. It codes for CASSYRDGYDTQYF. The chain links TRBV7-9 to TRBJ2-3, with D possibly matching TRBD1 (6 bases). Between the trimmed V and J ends, which lost 4 bases and 6 bases, there was a span of 14 bases. Germline V gene data show CDR1 as SEHNR and CDR2 as FQNEAQ (reference sequence). The CDR3 is 14 residues long.

J is TRBJ2-2 and V is TRBV4-1; 11 bases agree with TRBD2. With V trimmed by 7 bases and J by 6 bases, 13 bases remained unmatched. The germline CDR1 and CDR2 sequences are MGHRA and YSYEKL. The CDR3 loop spans 17 amino acids. This CDR3 reads CASTYSSTSGNPGELFF. The CDR3 bases are TGCGCCAGCACCTACAGTTCGACTAGCGGGAATCCCGGGGAGCTGTTTTTT.

V is TRBV6-5 and J is TRBJ1-6; a weak D match, TRBD1 (6 bases). The CDR3 covers 14 residues. The V gene lost 2 bases and the J gene lost 10 bases, with 12 bases spanning the gap. Germline CDR1 MNHEY, CDR2 SVGAGI. The CDR3 DNA reads TGTGCCAGCAGTTACGCAGGGGCAAGATCACCCCTCCACTTT. Its protein is CASSYAGARSPLHF.

This clone appeared a single time. The V gene is TRBV7-2, the J gene TRBJ2-5, with TRBD2 matching over 9 bases. J gave up 5 bases and V 2 bases, and 6 bases lay outside the gene matches. The CDR3 is made up of 15 amino acids. Germline CDR1 SGHTA, CDR2 FQGNSA. For the CDR3, the DNA is TGTGCCAGCAGCTTAATAGCGGGGGACTCCGAGACCCAGTACTTC. It specifies CASSLIAGDSETQYF.

The chain couples TRBV12-5 to TRBJ1-2, with a possible D match to TRBD1 (5 bases). In germline, CDR1 is LGHNT, CDR2 FRNRAP. CDR3 length equals 15 residues. V was clipped by 6 bases and J by 6 bases, with 20 bases between them. The CDR3 loop reads CASGQSGRGYHGYTF. The CDR3 DNA reads as TGTGCTAGTGGGCAATCGGGTCGGGGCTATCATGGCTACACCTTC.

The chain couples TRBV2 to TRBJ1-5; a possible D gene is TRBD1 (6 bases). The CDR3 has 14 amino acids. The V end lost 7 bases, the J end lost 6 bases, and 16 bases lay between the germline ends. CDR1 and CDR2 (germline): SNHLY, FYNNEI. The CDR3 loop reads CASKATGRGQPQHF. CDR3 nucleotides: TGTGCCAGCAAAGCGACAGGTCGAGGTCAGCCCCAGCATTTT.

The chain is built from TRBV14 and TRBJ2-1, with D perhaps TRBD1 (5 bases). Trimming cost V 0 bases and J 11 bases, with 23 bases left between them. CDR3 length: 17 residues. From germline, CDR1 is SGHDN and CDR2 FVKESK. The CDR3 sequence: CASSQDLEGHKVGKQFF. The CDR3 coding sequence is TGTGCCAGCAGCCAAGATTTAGAAGGACATAAGGTCGGTAAGCAGTTCTTC.

The chain combines TRBV7-8 with TRBJ2-3; tentatively, D is TRBD1 (5 bases). V lost 3 bases and J 1 base, leaving 8 bases between the germline ends. The length of the CDR3 is 14 residues. The germline V gene encodes CDR1 SGHVS and CDR2 FQNEAQ. CDR3 sequence: CASSFRVGTDTQYF. The CDR3, as DNA: TGTGCCAGCAGCTTCAGGGTAGGCACAGATACGCAGTATTTT.

CDR3 nucleotide sequence: TGCGCCAGCAGCCAGTACAGGATCCCTGGAAACACCATATATTTT. Translating it yields CASSQYRIPGNTIYF. The V and J genes are TRBV4-1 and TRBJ1-3, with D perhaps TRBD1 (5 bases). This CDR3 has 15 amino acids. V lost 3 bases, J lost 2 bases, and 11 bases lay in between. The germline V gene has CDR1 MGHRA and CDR2 YSYEKL.

CDR3 region: CASSFYRVNTEAFF. The DNA of the CDR3 is TGTGCCAGCAGCTTTTACAGGGTGAACACTGAAGCTTTCTTT. The rearrangement uses TRBV11-3 and TRBJ1-1; maybe TRBD1 (6 bases). Trimming took 3 bases from V and 0 from J, leaving 8 bases between them. CDR1 is SGHNT, CDR2 YENEEA, per germline. The CDR3 covers 14 residues.

The V and J genes are TRBV6-5 and TRBJ1-1; D gene unclear. CDR1 is MNHEY and CDR2 is SVGAGI in the germline V gene. V was trimmed by 0 bases and J by 0 bases, leaving 11 bases between them. The CDR3 is 16 amino acids. The CDR3 DNA reads as TGTGCCAGCAGTTACTCCCGACGGGAACTGAACACTGAAGCTTTCTTT. Translated, it gives CASSYSRRELNTEAFF.

The chain recombines TRBV7-2 with TRBJ2-7, with TRBD1 as a possible D gene (6 bases). Trimming stripped 4 bases from V and 2 bases from J, with 12 bases between. The CDR3 has 14 amino acids. CDR1 SGHTA and CDR2 FQGNSA come from the germline V gene. The CDR3 here is CASSSTGSTYEQYF. CDR3 sequence (DNA): TGTGCCAGCAGCTCAACAGGGAGTACCTACGAGCAGTACTTC.

This chain joins TRBV6-5 and TRBJ2-3; 7 positions agree with TRBD2. In germline, CDR1 is MNHEY, CDR2 SVGAGI. CDR3 length equals 16 residues. J was trimmed by 2 bases and V by 0 bases; bases with no gene match: 5. The CDR3 nucleotides are TGTGCCAGCAGTTACTCGATAGCGGGTCTCACAGATACGCAGTATTTT. Translated: CASSYSIAGLTDTQYF.

The CDR3 DNA follows: TGCGCCAGCAGCTTGGATCCGGGGAGACAGACCCAGTACTTC. This gives the protein CASSLDPGRQTQYF. The V gene is TRBV5-1, the J gene TRBJ2-5, with a weak D call TRBD2 (5 bases). Trimming took off 0 bases at V and 6 bases at J, with 12 bases between the two ends. The CDR3 runs 14 residues. CDR1 SGHRS and CDR2 YFSETQ come from the germline V gene.

The chain uses TRBV21-1 and TRBJ2-7; the table gives TRBD1 as D, unverified against the DNA. TRBV21-1 is flagged as a pseudogene. The CDR3 contains 15 residues. CDR3 protein: CASSKSPDRDYEQYF. CDR3 nucleotide sequence: TGTGCCAGCAGCAAATCCCCGGACAGGGACTACGAGCAGTACTTC.

The chain couples TRBV29-1 to TRBJ2-7; no clear D gene. V lost 5 bases and J 4 bases, leaving 15 bases between the germline ends. The CDR3 runs 13 residues. The germline CDR1 and CDR2 sequences are SQVTM and ANQGSEA. The CDR3 protein is CSVTPAQAYEQYF. CDR3 DNA sequence: TGCAGCGTTACCCCCGCTCAGGCTTACGAGCAGTACTTC.

The chain recombines TRBV4-1 with TRBJ2-3; 7 bases line up with TRBD1. The trim removed 3 bases at V and 0 bases at J, leaving 3 bases unmatched. Germline-derived CDR1 and CDR2 are MGHRA and YSYEKL. This CDR3 region has 15 residues. CDR3 region: CASSQTGISTDTQYF. CDR3 sequence (DNA): TGCGCCAGCAGCCAGACAGGGATTAGCACAGATACGCAGTATTTT.

This clone occurred a few times. The chain couples TRBV19 to TRBJ1-6, with 8 nucleotides matching TRBD1. The CDR3 extends over 13 amino acids. J lost 7 bases, V lost 8 bases, and 4 bases had no gene match. The germline gives CDR1 LNHDA, CDR2 SQIVND (reference sequence). The CDR3 protein is CASSGTGNSPLHF. The CDR3 bases are TGTGCCAGTTCCGGGACAGGAAATTCACCCCTCCACTTT.

This sequence joins TRBV19 and TRBJ1-6, with D maybe TRBD1 (6 bases). V lost 1 base to trimming and J lost 9 bases, with 13 bases between them. CDR3 length: 15 amino acids. Germline lookup yields CDR1 LNHDA and CDR2 SQIVND (reference sequence). CDR3 coding DNA: TGTGCCAGTAGTATAGGGAGAGGGGGGACTTCACCCCTCCACTTT. Amino acids: CASSIGRGGTSPLHF.